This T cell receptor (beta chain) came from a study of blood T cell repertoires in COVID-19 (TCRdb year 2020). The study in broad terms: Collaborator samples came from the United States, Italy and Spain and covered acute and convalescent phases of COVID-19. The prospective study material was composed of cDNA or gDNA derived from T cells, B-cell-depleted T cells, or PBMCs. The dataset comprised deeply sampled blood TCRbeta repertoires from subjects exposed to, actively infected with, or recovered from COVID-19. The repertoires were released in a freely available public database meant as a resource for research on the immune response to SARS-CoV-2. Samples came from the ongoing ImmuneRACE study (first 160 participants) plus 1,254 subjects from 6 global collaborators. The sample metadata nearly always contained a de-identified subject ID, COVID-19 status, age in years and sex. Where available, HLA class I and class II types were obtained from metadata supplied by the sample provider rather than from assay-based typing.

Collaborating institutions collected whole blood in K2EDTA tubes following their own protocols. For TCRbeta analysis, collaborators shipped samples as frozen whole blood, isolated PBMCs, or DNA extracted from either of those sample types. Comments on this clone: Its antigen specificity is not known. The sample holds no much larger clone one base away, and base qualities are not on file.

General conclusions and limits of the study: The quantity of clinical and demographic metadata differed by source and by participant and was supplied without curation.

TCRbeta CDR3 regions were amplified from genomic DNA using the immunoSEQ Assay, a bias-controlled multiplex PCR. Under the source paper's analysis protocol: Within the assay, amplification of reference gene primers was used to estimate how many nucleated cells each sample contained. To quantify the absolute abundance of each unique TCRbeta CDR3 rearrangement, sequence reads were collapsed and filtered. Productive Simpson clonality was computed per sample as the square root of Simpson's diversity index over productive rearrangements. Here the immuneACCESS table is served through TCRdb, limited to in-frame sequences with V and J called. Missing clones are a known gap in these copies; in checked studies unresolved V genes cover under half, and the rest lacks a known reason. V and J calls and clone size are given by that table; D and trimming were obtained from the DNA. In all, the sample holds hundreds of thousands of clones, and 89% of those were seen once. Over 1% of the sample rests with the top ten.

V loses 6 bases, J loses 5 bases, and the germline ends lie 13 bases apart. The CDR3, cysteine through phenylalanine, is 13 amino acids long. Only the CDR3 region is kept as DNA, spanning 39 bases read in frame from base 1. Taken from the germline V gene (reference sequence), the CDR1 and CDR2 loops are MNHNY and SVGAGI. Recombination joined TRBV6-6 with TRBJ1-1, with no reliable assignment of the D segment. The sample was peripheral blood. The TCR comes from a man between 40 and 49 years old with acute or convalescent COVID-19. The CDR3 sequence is CASSITSQTEAFF. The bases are TGTGCCAGCAGCATAACCAGTCAGACTGAAGCTTTCTTT.